This TCR beta chain was retrieved from a study of memory CD4+ T cells and cytomegalovirus serostatus. V dropped 4 bases and J dropped 0 bases, with 16 bases sitting between them. CDR3 length equals 17 residues. The germline V gene has CDR1 MGHRA and CDR2 YSYEKL. The sort gate was single viable CD3+CD4+CD8-CD45RO+ cells for memory CD4+ T cells. Serum IgG to CMV pp150, pp28, p38 and p52 defined serostatus. Positive selection with CD4 microbeads enriched total CD4+ T cells. Profiled with immunoSEQ multiplex PCR; TCRdb holds only in-frame clones, not every one. The table has about 73,000 clones, 75% to 85% seen once.

The rearrangement links TRBV4-1 to TRBJ1-3; D is ambiguous. The sequencing sample was made of memory CD4+ T cells from blood. This sequence originates from an adult in good health and CMV-seropositive. The CDR3 loop reads CASSRGGLVLSGNTIYF. The CDR3 region has the DNA TGCGCCAGCAGCCGGGGTGGATTAGTTCTCTCTGGAAACACCATATATTTT.